This entry features one TCR beta chain sequence. This clonotype showed up many times. This receptor's antigen is unknown. One base away there is no much larger clone; base qualities are not given. Receptor libraries were prepared by 5' RACE. Sequencing instrument: NextSeq 500. To allow correction of PCR and sequencing errors, the TCR library protocol tagged every TCR cDNA molecule with a unique molecular identifier. Per the source publication's procedure: TCR identification, UMI-based error correction and CDR3 extraction were all carried out with Decombinator tools. TCRs above a frequency of 2 per 1,000, corresponding to the top 1% of the tumor frequency distribution, were defined as expanded. Renyi diversity was calculated using the R vegan package after each repertoire was subsampled 100 times to 5,000 TCRs. To build CDR3 similarity networks, amino acid triplet string-kernel similarity was used, and CDR3s were connected when their pairwise similarity was above 0.82. TCRdb itself trimmed the public reads at Q25 with fastp, ran MiXCR and retained productive beta chains. Entries are consolidated by CDR3 protein sequence, retaining the most common genes and DNA. What appears here as the V and J calls and clone size reflects TCRdb's work, not the paper's. Within this sample are under 85,000 distinct CDR3 sequences, with about 7.8% of them counted one time only. The ten largest make up roughly 7.1% of the sample.

Reading from cysteine to phenylalanine, the CDR3 counts 15 amino acids. The entry retains the CDR3 DNA only, 45 bases that are in frame from base 1. CDR1 and CDR2, looked up from the germline V gene (reference sequence), are MNHEY and SMNVEV. The V end gives up 7 bases and the J end 2 bases, leaving 6 bases in the junction not matched to a gene. In light of the paper, this sample's time point label describes: sample taken at primary tumor resection. Samples were obtained from 72 patients with early-stage, untreated non-small cell lung cancer from the lung TRACERx cohort. Without any cell sorting, TCR sequencing was performed on whole RNA extracted either from tumor and nontumor lung tissue or from cryopreserved PBMC samples. Only patients with enough RNA available from two or more tumor regions were chosen for TCR sequencing. This sample is part of a study of spatial heterogeneity in lung cancer (dated by TCRdb to 2018 to 2020). The study in broad terms: Beta-chain transcripts were consistently detected in greater numbers than alpha-chain transcripts, which likely reflects a higher abundance of beta-chain transcripts. In the raw uncorrected reads, each unique combination of TCR and UMI appeared more than ten times on average. Nonsynonymous mutation counts, determined by whole-exome sequencing of tumor tissue, were related to features of the TCR repertoire. The study quantitatively compared TCR alpha and beta repertoires across multiple tumor regions, matched nontumor lung and blood in non-small cell lung cancer. Both alpha and beta chains were TCR-sequenced in roughly 200 tumor regions, about 64 matched nontumor lung samples and 45 to 60 PBMC samples obtained at surgery. Results the study describes overall, beyond this receptor: Ubiquitous expanded tumor TCRs were detected in blood more often at tumor resection than at routine follow-up. Additional single-cell paired TCR alpha and beta sequencing was considered necessary to confirm, at a functional level, the hypothesis that regional TCRs recognize regional mutations.

This specimen was PBMCs, taken at surgery. The chain is assembled from TRBV27 and TRBJ2-1, with TRBD1 identical over 9 junction bases. This sequence was found in a male donor with early-stage non-small cell lung cancer. The CDR3 reads CASTQQGAAYNEQFF. The nucleotide sequence reads TGTGCCAGCACCCAACAGGGGGCGGCCTACAATGAGCAGTTCTTC.